This T cell receptor (beta chain) emerged from a study of OX40 agonist ivuxolimab in advanced cancers. About the investigation overall: Ivuxolimab was a fully human IgG2 agonistic monoclonal antibody targeting the costimulatory receptor OX40 (CD134). The purpose of peripheral TCRbeta sequencing was to test whether ivuxolimab changed TCR sequence diversity and led to clonal T-cell expansion. Intravenous ivuxolimab was administered to patients every 2 weeks at six dose levels: 0.01, 0.1, 0.3, 1.5, 3 and 10 mg/kg. Prior anti-PD-1, anti-PD-L1 or anti-CTLA-4 therapy was permitted, and 40% of dose-escalation patients had received checkpoint inhibitors. Partial responses occurred in three dose-escalation patients: two with cutaneous melanoma and one with hepatocellular carcinoma. Among the 50 to 55 dose-escalation patients, 19 had hepatocellular carcinoma, roughly 15 melanoma, 9 renal cell carcinoma and 9 head and neck cancer. The paper describes the monotherapy dose-escalation part (N = 52 patients) of the phase I trial of ivuxolimab. In the dose-escalation cohort, 75% to 85% of patients were male, and the mean age was approximately 60 years with a range of roughly 23 to 79.

The germline V gene (reference sequence) specifies SGHNT as CDR1 and YYREEE as CDR2. Including cysteine and phenylalanine, the CDR3 has 14 amino acids. CDR3 DNA is the only sequence kept; it has 42 bases, read in frame from the first base. Relative to germline, V is missing 4 bases and J is missing 5 bases, with 7 bases of the junction outside any gene match. The trial excluded patients who had a history of autoimmune disease or who were on systemic immunosuppression. In every dose cohort, peripheral blood was drawn for TCR sequencing at baseline, cycle 4 day 1, and cycle 7 day 1. The samples were taken from a phase I, first-in-human, multicenter, open-label dose-escalation trial of ivuxolimab. Adults with locally advanced or metastatic melanoma, renal cell, hepatocellular, or head and neck squamous cell carcinoma were enrolled in the trial. Before TCR sequencing, CD4+ and CD8+ T cells were separately sorted from peripheral blood.

Genomic DNA was isolated from the sorted cells so that the TCRbeta CDR3 region could be sequenced. TCRbeta CDR3 regions were sequenced using the immunoSEQ Assay. The clones in this table, taken by TCRdb from immuneACCESS, are in-frame only. Not every clone is retained; where verified, under half of the shortfall comes from an unresolved V gene, and the cause of the rest is unknown. The sample table lists roughly 48,000 clones, 65% to 85% of them with a count of one. Jointly, the top ten make up around 1.1% of the sample. Findings and caveats that apply to the study as a whole: Antigen specificity was not determined for the clonally expanded peripheral T cells. On average, CD8+ T cells showed more expanded clones than CD4+ T cells after ivuxolimab. In the 0.1-3.0 mg/kg groups, partial responders had among the lowest normalized peripheral clonal expansion, particularly in CD8+ T cells. Low levels of normalized T-cell clonal expansion were also seen in some patients who did not respond. At doses of 0.1 to 3.0 mg/kg, clonal expansion of both CD4+ and CD8+ T cells in blood was seen between baseline and week 6.

Details on this clone: The antigen it binds to is not known. Base quality data are lacking; no much larger clone is found one base away.

This receptor was identified in an adult with an advanced solid tumor such as melanoma, head and neck, liver or kidney cancer. In this chain, TRBV5-4 is recombined with TRBJ2-7, and 9 junctional nucleotides match TRBD1. The sequenced sample was CD4+ or CD8+ T cells sorted from blood, obtained in a trial of the OX40 agonist ivuxolimab. The DNA sequence reads TGTGCCAGCAGCCGTGGACAGGGGCGCAACGAGCAGTACTTC. It specifies CASSRGQGRNEQYF.